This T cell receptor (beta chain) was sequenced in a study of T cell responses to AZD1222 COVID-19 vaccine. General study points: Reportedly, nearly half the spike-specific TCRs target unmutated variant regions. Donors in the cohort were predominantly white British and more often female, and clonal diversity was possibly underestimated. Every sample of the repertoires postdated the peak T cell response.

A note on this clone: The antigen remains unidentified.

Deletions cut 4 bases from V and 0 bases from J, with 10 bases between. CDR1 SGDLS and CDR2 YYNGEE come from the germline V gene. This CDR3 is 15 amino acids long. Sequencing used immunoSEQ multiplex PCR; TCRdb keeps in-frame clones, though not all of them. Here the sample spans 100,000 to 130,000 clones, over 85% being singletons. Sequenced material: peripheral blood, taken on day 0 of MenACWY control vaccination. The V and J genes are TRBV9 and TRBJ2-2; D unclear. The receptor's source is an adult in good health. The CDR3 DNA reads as TGTGCCAGCAGCACCCGGACCGCGAACACCGGGGAGCTGTTTTTT. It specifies CASSTRTANTGELFF.